This record covers a single T cell receptor (beta chain). This entry belongs to a study of blood T cell repertoires in COVID-19. Sequencing used immunoSEQ multiplex PCR; TCRdb keeps in-frame clones, though not all of them. The sample contains hundreds of thousands of clones, about 80% of which appear only once. The CDR3 loop spans 12 amino acids. CDR1 SQVTM and CDR2 ANQGSEA come from the germline V gene. The V and J ends lost 8 bases and 4 bases respectively, with 15 bases between them. This receptor was taken from a woman aged 45 to 65 who had recovered from COVID-19. V and J are TRBV29-1 and TRBJ2-7; D not certain. Sequences were obtained from peripheral blood. CDR3 bases: TGCAGCCCTCCCCTTCGCCAGTACGAGCAGTACTTC. Translated, it gives CSPPLRQYEQYF.